This T cell receptor (beta chain) was obtained from a study of T cell repertoires in ileal Crohn's disease. Overall study context: The M6 sample came from neoterminal ileum during colonoscopy after surgery.

This clone was observed a handful of times. Time point of the sample: neoterminal ileum biopsy at postoperative endoscopy, about 6 months after surgery. V dropped 5 bases and J dropped 5; count of bases not matched to a gene: 6. This CDR3 has 16 amino acids. From germline, CDR1 is SGHTA and CDR2 FQGNSA. Method: immunoSEQ multiplex PCR; TCRdb's copy keeps in-frame clones and lacks some. The sample comprises roughly 4,000 clones, around 71% of which are singletons, and roughly 8.3% rests with the top ten. This clonotype was sampled from an adult with Crohn's disease. Input material: ileal tissue. V usage is TRBV7-2 and J usage is TRBJ2-3; TRBD2 matches 14 bases. Here the CDR3 reads CASSLRLAGGGDTQYF. The CDR3 DNA follows: TGTGCCAGCAGCCTTCGACTAGCGGGAGGGGGAGATACGCAGTATTTT.